This entry describes one T cell receptor beta chain. Its antigen is currently unknown. This beta chain is off target for a library built for alpha chains, so its abundance means little. Using its own MiXCR run on the 5' RACE reads, TCRdb lists one record per CDR3 protein. The repertoire includes about 120 distinct CDR3 sequences, about 30% of them detected once, and 65% to 80% sits in the top ten. This sample is part of a study of spatial heterogeneity in lung cancer. General observations from the study: How many expanded intratumoral alpha and beta TCRs were present tracked the tumor mutation count, which was a count of nonsynonymous mutations.

Noted time point: sample taken at primary tumor resection. The source of this sequence is a male donor with early-stage non-small cell lung cancer. The sample was lung tumor tissue, taken at surgery.

The CDR3 region has the DNA TGTGCCAGCAGTTTACGGCGGATGTTGAATGAGCAGTTCTTC. Protein product: CASSLRRMLNEQFF. This chain joins TRBV28 and TRBJ2-1, with no clear D. V lost 2 bases, J lost 7 bases, and 12 bases lay in between. Germline loops: CDR1 MDHEN, CDR2 SYDVKM. The CDR3 runs 14 residues.